Listed here are 15 T cell receptor beta chains from one sample, sequenced in a study of T cells in Graves' hyperthyroidism and ophthalmopathy (dated by TCRdb to between 2018 and 2021). The library was made by multiplex PCR. The instrument given in TCRdb is Illumina HiSeq 2000. The TCR beta CDR3 regions were amplified from RNA transcripts. For the first round of RT-PCR on the TCR CDR3, the HTBI primer set was used together with the Qiagen OneStep RT-PCR kit. TCRdb's own reprocessing of the public reads used fastp at Q25 and MiXCR and kept productive beta chains. Each entry is one CDR3 protein sequence, shown with its most common DNA and genes. The sample includes approximately 560,000 distinct CDR3 sequences, with around 42% observed a single time. The top ten clones comprise nearly 8.5% of the sample. The sample was peripheral blood or thyroid tissue (not recorded which). These TCRs come from a woman under 30 with Graves' hyperthyroidism. Donor details come from another sample of the same person, matched by shared clones.

There are a few counts of this clonotype. V gene TRBV6-5 combines with J gene TRBJ1-5; D is unclear. V lost 8 bases, J lost 2 bases, and 7 bases lay in between. This CDR3 spans 12 amino acids. Looked up from germline, CDR1 is MNHEY and CDR2 is SVGAGI. The CDR3, as DNA: TGTGCCAGCGGTTTGGGCAATCAGCCCCAGCATTTT. Amino acid sequence: CASGLGNQPQHF.

This clonotype was seen ten or more times. The chain employs TRBV15 and TRBJ2-5; D remains unclear. The germline V gene has CDR1 LNHNV and CDR2 YYDKDF (reference sequence). V lost 0 bases and J 1 base, leaving 3 bases between the germline ends. The CDR3 is 13 residues long. The CDR3 sequence is CATSRDLQETQYF. The CDR3 region has the DNA TGTGCCACCAGCAGAGACCTCCAAGAGACCCAGTACTTC. Together with reference TRBV15 and TRBJ2-5, the CDR3 gives the full variable domain: DAMVIQNPRYQVTQFGKPVTLSCSQTLNHNVMYWYQQKSSQAPKLLFHYYDKDFNNEADTPDNFQSRRPNTSFCFLDIRSPGLGDTAMYLCATSRDLQETQYFGPGTRLLVL.

This clonotype was observed many times. For the CDR3, the DNA is TGTGCCAGCAGCCCCGAGGGGGCGAACACTGAAGCTTTCTTT. Its protein product is CASSPEGANTEAFF. The rearrangement joins TRBV9 to TRBJ1-1, with TRBD1 matching over 7 bases. The CDR3 is 14 residues long. The trim removed 4 bases at V and 1 base at J, leaving 4 bases unmatched. In germline, CDR1 is SGDLS, CDR2 YYNGEE.

The rearrangement links TRBV29-1 to TRBJ1-4, with D unresolved. The CDR3 is made up of 11 amino acids. V lost 7 bases to trimming and J lost 8 bases, with 11 bases between them. The germline V gene encodes CDR1 SQVTM and CDR2 ANQGSEA. CDR3 in amino acids: CSGRAEEKLFF. The CDR3 bases are TGCAGCGGCCGGGCGGAAGAAAAACTGTTTTTT.

This clonotype was picked up a small number of times. The rearrangement uses TRBV7-9 and TRBJ1-1, with D hard to call. Per the germline V gene, CDR1 is SEHNR and CDR2 is FQNEAQ (reference sequence). V dropped 6 bases and J dropped 1 base, with 12 bases sitting between them. CDR3 length: 14 residues. The DNA for the CDR3 is TGTGCCAGCAGACGGTACGAGGGGAACACTGAAGCTTTCTTT. Translating gives CASRRYEGNTEAFF.

This clonotype was counted at least ten times. CDR3 residues: CASSYSKLAGAQYF. CDR3 in DNA: TGTGCCAGCAGTTACTCGAAACTAGCGGGGGCCCAGTACTTC. V is TRBV6-5 and J is TRBJ2-5; 11 bases are a match to TRBD2. This CDR3 has 14 amino acids. Germline V gene sequence: CDR1 MNHEY, CDR2 SVGAGI. The ends lost 0 bases at V and 9 bases at J; junction bases unmatched: 3.

A few counts support this clonotype. Germline is not matched at one junction end, which may reflect a read error. The chain recombines TRBV7-9 with TRBJ1-5; 9 nucleotides agree with TRBD1. The CDR3 totals 15 residues. Germline V lookup: CDR1 SEHNR, CDR2 FQNEAQ (reference sequence). CDR3 residues: CASSDGQGRNQPQHF. The CDR3 DNA follows: TGTGCCAGCAGCGATGGACAGGGGCGCAACCAGCCCCAGCATTTT.

This clonotype was counted a few times. This CDR3 is CASSEGDRAYQETQYF. The CDR3 DNA reads TGTGCCAGCAGTGAAGGGGACAGGGCCTACCAAGAGACCCAGTACTTC. This sequence joins TRBV25-1 and TRBJ2-5; the match to TRBD1 covers 9 bases. Unmatched junction bases numbered 4, after V lost 2 bases and J lost 0 bases. Germline assignment: CDR1 MGHDK and CDR2 SYGVNS. This CDR3 contains 16 residues. Using reference TRBV25-1 and TRBJ2-5 for the parts outside the CDR3, the full variable domain is EADIYQTPRYLVIGTGKKITLECSQTMGHDKMYWYQQDPGMELHLIHYSYGVNSTEKGDLSSESTVSRIRTEHFPLTLESARPSHTSQYLCASSEGDRAYQETQYFGPGTRLLVL.

The gene calls are TRBV7-9 and TRBJ1-1, with TRBD1 as a possible D gene (5 bases). The CDR3 covers 15 residues. With 3 bases removed from V and 4 bases from J, the gap between germline ends came to 15 bases. Germline CDR1 is SEHNR and CDR2 is FQNEAQ (reference sequence). Here the CDR3 reads CASSLRGGFGTEAFF. The CDR3 bases are TGTGCCAGCAGCTTGCGGGGGGGGTTTGGCACTGAAGCTTTCTTT.

The rearrangement joins TRBV15 to TRBJ1-5; perhaps TRBD1 as D (6 bases). Per germline, CDR1 LNHNV and CDR2 YYDKDF (reference sequence). Trimming took 3 bases from V and 0 from J, leaving 12 bases between them. The CDR3 spans 16 residues. The CDR3 nucleotides are TGTGCCACCAGCAGGATCGGGGGCATTAGCAATCAGCCCCAGCATTTT. Translating gives CATSRIGGISNQPQHF.

The chain uses TRBV7-2 and TRBJ1-5, with 8 bases matching TRBD1. The CDR3 extends over 15 amino acids. CDR1 is SGHTA, CDR2 FQGNSA, per germline. J was trimmed by 7 bases and V by 3 bases; bases with no gene match: 8. For the CDR3, the DNA is TGTGCCAGCAGCTTGATAGGACAGGGTTGGCAGCCCCAGCATTTT. This gives the protein CASSLIGQGWQPQHF.

The V and J genes are TRBV7-9 and TRBJ1-5; no reliable D call. V shed 5 bases and J shed 11 bases, with 16 bases lying between them. The CDR3 loop spans 13 amino acids. The germline gives CDR1 SEHNR, CDR2 FQNEAQ (reference sequence). The CDR3 coding sequence is TGTGCCAGCAGCGGCAGGAGCCGGGAGACCCAGCATTTT. Its translation: CASSGRSRETQHF. Supplemented by reference TRBV7-9 and TRBJ1-5, the full variable domain reads DTGVSQNPRHKITKRGQNVTFRCDPISEHNRLYWYRQTLGQGPEFLTYFQNEAQLEKSRLLSDRFSAERPKGSFSTLEIQRTEQGDSAMYLCASSGRSRETQHFGDGTRLSIL.

The chain employs TRBV20-1 and TRBJ2-7, with D tentatively TRBD1 or TRBD2 (6 bases each). CDR1 and CDR2 from the germline V gene are DFQATT and SNEGSKA (reference sequence). CDR3 length: 16 amino acids. The V and J ends lost 1 base and 0 bases respectively, with 16 bases between them. The CDR3 DNA sequence: TGCAGTGCTAGAGCTTGGGGGGCCGCGAGCTCCTACGAGCAGTACTTC. Amino acid sequence: CSARAWGAASSYEQYF.

V usage is TRBV20-1 and J usage is TRBJ1-2; D is possibly TRBD1 (6 bases). Germline values: CDR1 DFQATT, CDR2 SNEGSKA (reference sequence). CDR3 length: 14 residues. Trimming shortened V by 3 bases and J by 7 bases, and 18 bases separated the two germline ends. CDR3 in amino acids: CSARQPGTRVGYTF. The CDR3 nucleotides read TGCAGTGCTAGGCAGCCGGGGACACGGGTTGGCTACACCTTC.

This clonotype was picked up many times. The CDR3 spells CASSPGREAFF. CDR3 nucleotide sequence: TGTGCCAGCAGCCCTGGTAGAGAAGCTTTCTTT. J is TRBJ1-1 and V is TRBV7-9; D not resolved. CDR1 is SEHNR, CDR2 FQNEAQ, per germline (reference sequence). Deletions cut 5 bases from V and 8 bases from J, with 9 bases between. The CDR3 has 11 amino acids. Full variable domain (missing parts from reference TRBV7-9 and TRBJ1-1): DTGVSQNPRHKITKRGQNVTFRCDPISEHNRLYWYRQTLGQGPEFLTYFQNEAQLEKSRLLSDRFSAERPKGSFSTLEIQRTEQGDSAMYLCASSPGREAFFGQGTRLTVV.